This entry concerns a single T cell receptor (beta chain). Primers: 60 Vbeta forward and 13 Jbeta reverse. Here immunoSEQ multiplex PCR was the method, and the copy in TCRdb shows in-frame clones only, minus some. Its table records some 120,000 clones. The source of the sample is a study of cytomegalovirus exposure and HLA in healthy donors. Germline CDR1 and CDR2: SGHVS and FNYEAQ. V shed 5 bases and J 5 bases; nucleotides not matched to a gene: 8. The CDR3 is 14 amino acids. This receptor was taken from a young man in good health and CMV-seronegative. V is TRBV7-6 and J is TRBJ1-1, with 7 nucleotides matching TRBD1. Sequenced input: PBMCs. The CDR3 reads CASSRGQEGTEAFF. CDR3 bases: TGTGCCAGCAGCCGAGGACAGGAGGGGACTGAAGCTTTCTTT.